A single sample is the source of the 23 T cell receptor beta chains below, sequenced in a study of blood T cell repertoires in COVID-19. Data came from immunoSEQ multiplex PCR; TCRdb stores just in-frame clones and leaves some out. In the table there are some 370,000 clones, around 90% of which are singletons. The material sequenced was peripheral blood. These receptor sequences come from a man between 35 and 55 years old with acute or convalescent COVID-19.

The rearrangement links TRBV15 to TRBJ1-1, with D hard to call. This CDR3 has 12 amino acids. Germline V gives CDR1 LNHNV, CDR2 YYDKDF (reference sequence). V was clipped by 9 bases and J by 2 bases, with 10 bases between them. The CDR3 here is CATRAQNTEAFF. The DNA for the CDR3 is TGTGCCACTCGAGCCCAAAACACTGAAGCTTTCTTT. Together with reference TRBV15 and TRBJ1-1, the CDR3 gives the full variable domain: DAMVIQNPRYQVTQFGKPVTLSCSQTLNHNVMYWYQQKSSQAPKLLFHYYDKDFNNEADTPDNFQSRRPNTSFCFLDIRSPGLGDTAMYLCATRAQNTEAFFGQGTRLTVV.

A few counts support this clone. This rearrangement joins TRBV12-3 or TRBV12-4 to TRBJ1-2; tentatively, D is TRBD1 (6 bases). The CDR3 runs to 13 residues. Deletions cut 5 bases from V and 8 bases from J, with 15 bases between. The CDR3 DNA reads TGTGCCAGCAGTCCACCAGGGGCAAAGGGCTACACCTTC. This sequence encodes CASSPPGAKGYTF.

The genes are TRBV18 and TRBJ1-5, with a possible D match to TRBD1 (6 bases). The CDR3 has 14 amino acids. Trimming pared 3 bases from V and 11 bases from J, leaving 17 bases between. Germline V lookup: CDR1 KGHSH, CDR2 LQKENI. This CDR3 reads CASSPTRQASAQHF. The DNA for the CDR3 is TGTGCCAGCTCACCGACGCGACAGGCCTCAGCCCAGCATTTT.

The chain combines TRBV4-1 with TRBJ1-1, with TRBD1 identical over 8 bases. The CDR3 is 15 amino acids. CDR1 and CDR2 from the germline V gene are MGHRA and YSYEKL. V lost 2 bases, J lost 1 base, and 3 bases stayed unmatched. The CDR3 spells CASSQRTGRNTEAFF. The CDR3 DNA reads TGCGCCAGCAGCCAAAGGACAGGGAGGAACACTGAAGCTTTCTTT.

In the case of this clone: The germline gene is not matched at one end of the junction; a read error may be the cause. The chain carries TRBV7-7 and TRBJ2-3; a weak D match, TRBD2 (5 bases). The CDR3 extends over 16 amino acids. Germline-derived CDR1 and CDR2 are SSHAT and FNYEAQ (reference sequence). The CDR3 DNA is TGTGCTAGCAGCTTAGCGTTTGGCGGGTTCACAGATACGCAGTATTTT. Protein product: CASSLAFGGFTDTQYF.

V is TRBV29-1 and J is TRBJ2-7, with 7 bases matching TRBD1. The CDR3 is 13 residues long. Germline lookup yields CDR1 SQVTM and CDR2 ANQGSEA. J was trimmed by 6 bases and V by 6 bases; bases with no gene match: 11. Written as DNA, the CDR3 is TGCAGCGTCCGACAGGGCTCAAGGGCCGAGCAGTACTTC. It specifies CSVRQGSRAEQYF.

The rearrangement links TRBV6-6 to TRBJ1-6, with TRBD1 identical over 9 bases. This CDR3 spans 14 amino acids. V lost 6 bases and J lost 8; bases outside the gene matches: 5. Germline CDR1 and CDR2: MNHNY and SVGAGI (reference sequence). The CDR3 DNA reads as TGTGCCAGCAGCCGCGACAGGGGGGATTCACCCCTCCACTTT. Translated: CASSRDRGDSPLHF.

This clone has just one count. V usage is TRBV7-9 and J usage is TRBJ1-1; D uncertain. There are 15 residues in the CDR3. From germline, CDR1 is SEHNR and CDR2 FQNEAQ (reference sequence). V was shortened by 1 base and J by 1 base, with 10 bases between the two germline ends. The DNA for the CDR3 is TGTGCCAGCAGCTTAGATGGACGGGGGAACACTGAAGCTTTCTTT. Its protein product is CASSLDGRGNTEAFF.

The V call is TRBV7-2, the J call TRBJ2-2; 9 bases match TRBD1. V gave up 2 bases and J gave up 5 bases; unmatched junction bases: 6. This CDR3 has 16 residues. The V gene's germline CDR1 is SGHTA and CDR2 FQGNSA. CDR3 in DNA: TGTGCCAGCAGCTTACTTCGGACAGGGGTTACCGGGGAGCTGTTTTTT. Translating gives CASSLLRTGVTGELFF. Using reference TRBV7-2 and TRBJ2-2 for the parts outside the CDR3, the full variable domain is GAGVSQSPSNKVTEKGKDVELRCDPISGHTALYWYRQSLGQGLEFLIYFQGNSAPDKSGLPSDRFSAERTGGSVSTLTIQRTQQEDSAVYLCASSLLRTGVTGELFFGEGSRLTVL.

This clone appeared once. This chain uses TRBV7-6 with TRBJ1-1; D gene ambiguous. The CDR3 contains 15 residues. Trimming removed 5 bases at V and 4 bases at J, with 17 bases between. Per the germline V gene, CDR1 is SGHVS and CDR2 is FNYEAQ. The CDR3 DNA is TGTGCCAGCAGCACCGCCCTTGGTCGGGGCACTGAAGCTTTCTTT. This gives the protein CASSTALGRGTEAFF. The full variable domain, its missing parts supplied by reference TRBV7-6 and TRBJ1-1, is GAGVSQSPRYKVTKRGQDVALRCDPISGHVSLYWYRQALGQGPEFLTYFNYEAQQDKSGLPNDRFSAERPEGSISTLTIQRTEQRDSAMYRCASSTALGRGTEAFFGQGTRLTVV.

Only one count was recorded for this clone. The chain recombines TRBV3-1 (or the pseudogene TRBV3-2) with TRBJ1-2, with 9 bases fitting TRBD1. The CDR3 has 15 amino acids. V trimming: 7 bases; J trimming: 8 bases; junction bases outside the gene matches: 14. CDR1 LGHDT and CDR2 YNNKEL come from the germline V gene (reference sequence). The CDR3 sequence: CASTKGQGGGYGYTF. CDR3 in DNA: TGTGCCAGCACCAAGGGACAGGGAGGAGGCTACGGCTACACCTTC.

This chain connects TRBV5-4 to TRBJ2-1; D ambiguous. The CDR3 contains 14 residues. Germline lookup yields CDR1 SGHNT and CDR2 YYREEE (reference sequence). V was trimmed by 4 bases and J by 0 bases, leaving 8 bases between them. This chain's CDR3 is CASSPLSSYNEQFF. Here the CDR3 DNA reads TGTGCCAGCAGCCCCCTCAGCTCCTACAATGAGCAGTTCTTC.

The gene calls are TRBV2 and TRBJ1-2; D perhaps matches TRBD1 (6 bases). Between the trimmed V and J ends, which lost 8 bases and 6 bases, there was a span of 16 bases. Germline CDR1 SNHLY, CDR2 FYNNEI. The CDR3 spans 13 residues. CDR3 residues: CASLQGWNHGYTF. The CDR3 DNA reads as TGTGCCAGCTTACAGGGATGGAACCATGGCTACACCTTC.

For this clone: In the same sample, other DNA sequences code for this CDR3. This chain joins TRBV21-1 and TRBJ1-1. TRBV21-1 is noted as a pseudogene. The CDR3 has 14 residues. Here the CDR3 reads CASTAAPRDTEAFF. The CDR3 DNA reads as TGTGCCAGCACCGCGGCACCCAGAGACACTGAAGCTTTCTTT.

This chain connects TRBV5-6 to TRBJ1-2; 7 bases match TRBD1. The CDR3 contains 16 residues. Germline V gene data show CDR1 as SGHDT and CDR2 as YYEEEE. V lost 4 bases, J lost 1 base, and 10 bases stayed unmatched. The CDR3 loop reads CASSPRDSEINYGYTF. The CDR3 DNA reads TGTGCCAGCAGCCCCCGGGACAGCGAAATTAACTATGGCTACACCTTC.

The rearrangement uses TRBV18 and TRBJ1-5; 7 nucleotides align to TRBD1. Per germline, CDR1 KGHSH and CDR2 LQKENI. Unmatched junction bases numbered 9, after V lost 8 bases and J lost 5 bases. This CDR3 contains 14 residues. The chain's CDR3 is CASAQGQRDQPQHF. In DNA, the CDR3 is TGTGCCAGCGCACAGGGGCAGAGAGATCAGCCCCAGCATTTT.

Here the CDR3 DNA reads TGTGCCAGCAGTCCCTCCGGGACTAGGCGGGAGACCCAGTACTTC. Encoded protein: CASSPSGTRRETQYF. The J gene is TRBJ2-5, the V gene TRBV6-6; 8 nucleotides match TRBD2. J gave up 5 bases and V 5 bases, and 10 bases lay outside the gene matches. The CDR3 is 15 residues long. The germline V gene encodes CDR1 MNHNY and CDR2 SVGAGI (reference sequence).

The chain has TRBV19 and TRBJ1-5; 7 bases agree with TRBD1. Germline CDR1 and CDR2: LNHDA and SQIVND (reference sequence). After removal of 9 bases from V and 3 bases from J, the junction contained 14 bases not matched to a gene. The CDR3 has 16 amino acids. CDR3 in amino acids: CASERTTGQINQPQHF. CDR3 DNA sequence: TGTGCCAGCGAGAGAACCACGGGACAGATCAATCAGCCCCAGCATTTT.

The chain uses TRBV27 and TRBJ2-2; TRBD2 matches at 10 bases. CDR3 length: 16 residues. V lost 7 bases, J lost 4 bases, and 9 bases stayed unmatched. Germline CDR1 and CDR2: MNHEY and SMNVEV (reference sequence). CDR3 sequence reads: CASNLGGLASTGELFF. The CDR3 nucleotides read TGTGCCAGCAATCTAGGGGGACTAGCGAGCACCGGGGAGCTGTTTTTT.

The chain employs TRBV5-1 and TRBJ1-6, with TRBD1 identical over 8 bases. Germline loops: CDR1 SGHRS, CDR2 YFSETQ. V gave up 4 bases and J gave up 7 bases; unmatched junction bases: 7. The CDR3 contains 15 residues. The DNA for the CDR3 is TGCGCCAGCAGCACTCGGACAGGGACCAATTCACCCCTCCACTTT. Translation: CASSTRTGTNSPLHF.

This clone was counted a few times. V is TRBV20-1 and J is TRBJ1-2, with D perhaps matching TRBD1 (6 bases). Germline lookup yields CDR1 DFQATT and CDR2 SNEGSKA (reference sequence). The ends were cut back, 3 bases at V and 6 bases at J, with 8 bases in the middle. The CDR3 totals 11 residues. The CDR3 protein is CSASEGDGYTF. In nucleotides, the CDR3 is TGCAGTGCTAGCGAGGGGGATGGCTACACCTTC.

V gene TRBV6-6 combines with J gene TRBJ2-3; 8 nucleotides agree with TRBD2. V shed 2 bases, J shed 3 bases, and the junction held 4 bases outside the gene matches. CDR1 is MNHNY, CDR2 SVGAGI, per germline (reference sequence). The CDR3 covers 15 residues. The CDR3 spells CASSYPGRGTDTQYF. The CDR3 DNA sequence: TGTGCCAGCAGTTACCCCGGGAGGGGTACAGATACGCAGTATTTT.

This rearrangement joins TRBV18 to TRBJ2-3; 8 positions match TRBD2. In germline, CDR1 is KGHSH, CDR2 LQKENI. There are 18 residues in the CDR3. Trimming took 2 bases from V and 4 from J; bases not matched to a gene: 14. CDR3 nucleotides: TGTGCCAGCTCACCATACCCGAAGCGGGAGCTTTGGGCAGATACGCAGTATTTT. This codes for CASSPYPKRELWADTQYF.